The clone carrying this TCR beta chain was detected ten times or more. This entry comes from a study of T cells in Graves' hyperthyroidism and ophthalmopathy. Amplification of TCR beta CDR3 regions used RNA as the template. In the first-round RT-PCR of the TCR CDR3, the HTBI primer set was used. TCRdb called the multiplex PCR reads again in MiXCR, with one record for every CDR3 protein. The sample lists about 360,000 distinct CDR3 sequences, about 20% seen once, with about 4% in the top ten. This CDR3 comprises 13 residues. With 5 bases removed from V and 3 bases from J, the gap between germline ends came to 14 bases. From germline, CDR1 is DFQATT and CDR2 SNEGSKA (reference sequence).

The sequence derives from a woman aged 18-35 years with Graves' hyperthyroidism. Sequences were obtained from blood. The chain employs TRBV20-1 and TRBJ2-7; possibly TRBD2 for D (5 bases). This CDR3 reads CSAFGLVGYEQYF. The CDR3 region has the DNA TGCAGTGCTTTTGGACTTGTGGGCTACGAGCAGTACTTC.